The 19 T cell receptor beta chains listed next were all sequenced from one sample in a study of blood T cell repertoires in COVID-19. The protocol was immunoSEQ multiplex PCR, while the TCRdb copy is restricted to in-frame clones and leaves out a portion. The table shows 200,000 to 250,000 clones, with around nine tenths occurring only once. Sequencing used PBMCs or T cells enriched from blood (not recorded which). All receptors come from a man between 25 and 39 years old who had recovered from COVID-19.

The chain has TRBV5-4 and TRBJ2-7, with 8 bases matching TRBD2. CDR1 and CDR2 (germline): SGHNT, YYREEE (reference sequence). With V trimmed by 0 bases and J by 0 bases, 8 bases remained unmatched. The length of the CDR3 is 17 residues. In DNA form, the CDR3 reads TGTGCCAGCAGCTTGGGACGCGGGGGGCAGAGCTCCTACGAGCAGTACTTC. Translation: CASSLGRGGQSSYEQYF. Using reference TRBV5-4 and TRBJ2-7 for the parts outside the CDR3, the full variable domain is ETGVTQSPTHLIKTRGQQVTLRCSSQSGHNTVSWYQQALGQGPQFIFQYYREEENGRGNFPPRFSGLQFPNYSSELNVNALELDDSALYLCASSLGRGGQSSYEQYFGPGTRLTVT.

The CDR3 reads CASSQDLQAPIYGYTF. CDR3 DNA: TGCGCCAGCAGCCAAGATCTACAGGCTCCCATCTATGGCTACACCTTC. This chain uses TRBV4-3 with TRBJ1-2, with D possibly TRBD1 on 5 matching bases. V shed 0 bases and J shed 4 bases, with 15 bases lying between them. CDR1 and CDR2 from the germline V gene are LGHNA and YSLEER. The length of the CDR3 is 16 residues.

This rearrangement joins TRBV13 to TRBJ2-3, with 7 bases that match TRBD1. CDR1 PRHDT and CDR2 FYEKMQ come from the germline V gene (reference sequence). Germline trimming cut 5 bases from V and 3 bases from J; bases unmatched to any gene: 14. The CDR3 totals 17 residues. In DNA, the CDR3 is TGTGCCAGCAGCCCCAGACAGGGCCCCAGGGGGACAGATACGCAGTATTTT. Its protein is CASSPRQGPRGTDTQYF.

The CDR3 spells CASSQDGGSGRSSYNEQFF. The DNA of the CDR3 is TGCGCCAGCAGCCAAGATGGGGGTAGCGGGAGAAGCTCCTACAATGAGCAGTTCTTC. The genes are TRBV4-1 and TRBJ2-1; 9 bases map to TRBD2. The V gene end was trimmed by 0 bases and the J gene end by 0 bases; junction bases not matched to a gene: 9. This CDR3 contains 19 residues. Germline CDR1 and CDR2: MGHRA and YSYEKL.

This clone was detected only once. The DNA for the CDR3 is TGTGCCAGCAGCTTAGCTTGGGGCAGGAACTCCTACGAGCAGTACTTC. Its translation: CASSLAWGRNSYEQYF. This chain connects TRBV7-8 to TRBJ2-7; perhaps TRBD1 as D (5 bases). Germline CDR1 is SGHVS and CDR2 is FQNEAQ. This CDR3 region has 16 residues. Trimming left V 0 bases short and J 0 bases short, with 12 bases between.

The rearrangement links TRBV5-4 to TRBJ2-1; possible D gene TRBD2, 6 bases. CDR1 and CDR2 from the germline V gene are SGHNT and YYREEE (reference sequence). The CDR3 length is 13 residues. V lost 1 base, J lost 6 bases, and 8 bases lay in between. The CDR3 bases are TGTGCCAGCAGCTTGATCGGGGGCAATGAGCAGTTCTTC. Translation gives CASSLIGGNEQFF.

J is TRBJ1-6 and V is TRBV30; no definite D call. The germline V gene encodes CDR1 GTSNPN and CDR2 SVGIG (reference sequence). V lost 1 base to trimming and J lost 9 bases, with 16 bases between them. This CDR3 contains 15 residues. CDR3 sequence (DNA): TGTGCCTGGAGTGCGTCGAGCGCTTCGTTTTCACCCCTCCACTTT. Translating it yields CAWSASSASFSPLHF. Using reference TRBV30 and TRBJ1-6 for the parts outside the CDR3, the full variable domain is SQTIHQWPATLVQPVGSPLSLECTVEGTSNPNLYWYRQAAGRGLQLLFYSVGIGQISSEVPQNLSASRPQDRQFILSSKKLLLSDSGFYLCAWSASSASFSPLHFGNGTRLTVT.

This chain joins TRBV4-3 and TRBJ2-2, with 9 bases identical to TRBD2. CDR1 and CDR2 (germline): LGHNA, YSLEER. The CDR3 is made up of 17 amino acids. The J segment lost 4 bases and the V segment lost 0 bases, leaving 6 bases of the junction unmatched. CDR3 sequence (DNA): TGCGCCAGCAGCCAAGATCCTAGCGGGGTTGTCACCGGGGAGCTGTTTTTT. This gives the protein CASSQDPSGVVTGELFF.

This chain joins TRBV4-2 and TRBJ1-1, with TRBD1 matching 8 bases. This CDR3 has 14 residues. V was clipped by 1 base and J by 7 bases; unmatched bases: 5. Germline V gene lookup returns CDR1 LGHNA and CDR2 YNFKEQ. Here the CDR3 DNA reads TGTGCCAGCAGCCAAGTGGGACAGGCGAATGAAGCTTTCTTT. It codes for CASSQVGQANEAFF.

As concerns this clone: Other DNA sequences from this sample encode an identical CDR3 as well. V is TRBV5-1 and J is TRBJ2-5; 8 positions match TRBD2. CDR3 length: 15 residues. V lost 0 bases, J lost 5 bases, and 6 bases stayed unmatched. Germline CDR1 reads SGHRS; CDR2 reads YFSETQ. The CDR3 here is CASSLALAGGETQYF. The CDR3 nucleotides are TGCGCCAGCAGCTTGGCTCTAGCGGGTGGGGAGACCCAGTACTTC.

The chain links TRBV28 to TRBJ1-2; TRBD1 might be the D (5 bases). V lost 9 bases to trimming and J lost 5 bases, with 19 bases between them. The CDR3 loop spans 14 amino acids. CDR1 is MDHEN and CDR2 is SYDVKM in the germline V gene. CDR3 in amino acids: CARGEIGGPYGYTF. DNA for the CDR3: TGTGCCAGGGGGGAAATCGGGGGACCGTATGGCTACACCTTC.

The J gene is TRBJ2-7, the V gene TRBV9; D may be TRBD1 (6 bases). This CDR3 has 13 residues. Germline V gene data show CDR1 as SGDLS and CDR2 as YYNGEE. The germline V and J ends were trimmed by 1 base and 6 bases, with 11 bases remaining between them. For the CDR3, the DNA is TGTGCCAGCAGCGTAACAGGGAGCGGCGAGCAGTACTTC. Its protein is CASSVTGSGEQYF. Drawing the rest from reference TRBV9 and TRBJ2-7, the complete variable domain is DSGVTQTPKHLITATGQRVTLRCSPRSGDLSVYWYQQSLDQGLQFLIQYYNGEERAKGNILERFSAQQFPDLHSELNLSSLELGDSALYFCASSVTGSGEQYFGPGTRLTVT.

This chain uses TRBV7-2 with TRBJ2-5; D call uncertain. V lost 4 bases and J 2 bases, leaving 14 bases between the germline ends. The CDR3 sequence is 15 residues long. The germline V gene encodes CDR1 SGHTA and CDR2 FQGNSA. CDR3 in DNA: TGTGCCAGCAGCTCGTATACTCTGAATCAAGAGACCCAGTACTTC. As protein: CASSSYTLNQETQYF.

This chain links TRBV5-4 with TRBJ1-1; D gene ambiguous. The V and J ends lost 4 bases and 1 base respectively, with 8 bases between them. The CDR3 extends over 13 amino acids. Germline V gene lookup returns CDR1 SGHNT and CDR2 YYREEE (reference sequence). CDR3 amino acids: CASSQDWNTEAFF. The CDR3 DNA reads TGTGCCAGCAGCCAAGACTGGAACACTGAAGCTTTCTTT.

This chain's CDR3 is CASSLSVASGRDYNEQFF. The CDR3 nucleotides read TGTGCCAGCAGCTTATCCGTAGCTAGCGGGAGAGACTACAATGAGCAGTTCTTC. V and J are TRBV11-3 and TRBJ2-1; 10 nucleotides align to TRBD2. The CDR3 extends over 18 amino acids. V lost 2 bases to trimming and J lost 3 bases; unmatched junction nucleotides: 10. The germline gives CDR1 SGHNT, CDR2 YENEEA.

This rearrangement joins TRBV9 to TRBJ2-1, with D perhaps matching TRBD2 (6 bases). Trimming removed 4 bases from V and 8 bases from J, with 16 bases in between. The CDR3 covers 14 residues. CDR1 is SGDLS, CDR2 YYNGEE, per germline. CDR3 loop: CASSPGTPVDEQFF. CDR3 coding DNA: TGTGCCAGCAGCCCCGGGACTCCTGTCGATGAGCAGTTCTTC.

This chain uses TRBV28 with TRBJ2-3, with unresolved D. V was cut by 3 bases and J by 6 bases, with 7 bases left in between. The CDR3 consists of 12 residues. Germline CDR1 is MDHEN and CDR2 is SYDVKM. The CDR3 here is CASSFIADTQYF. The CDR3, as DNA: TGTGCCAGCAGTTTCATTGCGGATACGCAGTATTTT.

This chain connects TRBV28 to TRBJ1-2; D is ambiguous. V was pared by 6 bases and J by 5 bases, with 13 bases between. Germline lookup yields CDR1 MDHEN and CDR2 SYDVKM. The CDR3 length is 13 residues. This CDR3 is CASRPEVRYGYTF. CDR3 nucleotide sequence: TGTGCCAGCAGACCCGAGGTCCGTTATGGCTACACCTTC.

The chain joins TRBV11-2 to TRBJ2-5, with D possibly matching TRBD2 (5 bases). Per the germline V gene, CDR1 is SGHAT and CDR2 is FQNNGV. Trimming stripped 4 bases from V and 3 bases from J, with 21 bases between. The CDR3 consists of 17 residues. The CDR3 spells CASSWGRLADAKETQYF. For the CDR3, the DNA is TGTGCCAGCAGCTGGGGAAGGCTAGCAGATGCAAAAGAGACCCAGTACTTC.